The rows below give T cell receptor beta chains drawn from one sample of a study of Ad26.COV2.S vaccination and SARS-CoV-2 variants. Profiling relied on immunoSEQ multiplex PCR, and the TCRdb table lists in-frame clones only, not all of them. The repertoire consists of 380,000 or so clones, with roughly four fifths occurring once and the leading ten covering around 7%. This material consisted of peripheral blood, taken in a trial of Ad26.COV2.S vaccine versus placebo. The receptors originated from a person between 18 and 60 years old who received the Ad26.COV2.S COVID-19 vaccine or a placebo. Each CDR3 is given with its conserved first and last residue. D genes are given only for firm matches. Clone sizes are given selectively: once, few, many, or a class where the clone is expanded.

v_call: TRBV6-2/TRBV6-3; d_call: TRBD1; j_call: TRBJ2-3; clone_size: NA; cdr3_aa: CASSYPTTDRGRLSTDTQYF; cdr3_nt: TGTGCCAGCAGTTATCCAACCACGGACAGGGGGCGATTAAGCACAGATACGCAGTATTTT
v_call: TRBV4-2; d_call: NA; j_call: TRBJ1-3; clone_size: NA; cdr3_aa: CASSQDGGYPRSGNTIYF; cdr3_nt: TGTGCCAGCAGCCAAGATGGCGGGTATCCACGCTCTGGAAACACCATATATTTT
v_call: TRBV5-3; d_call: NA; j_call: TRBJ1-3; clone_size: NA; cdr3_aa: CARSSEEGSGNTIYF; cdr3_nt: TGTGCCAGAAGCTCCGAAGAGGGCTCTGGAAACACCATATATTTT
v_call: TRBV7-2; d_call: NA; j_call: TRBJ2-2; clone_size: NA; cdr3_aa: CASSLPVTGELFF; cdr3_nt: TGTGCCAGCAGTTTACCCGTCACCGGGGAGCTGTTTTTT
v_call: TRBV3-1/TRBV3-2; d_call: TRBD2; j_call: TRBJ2-1; clone_size: NA; cdr3_aa: CASSQDHTSGSYNEQFF; cdr3_nt: TGTGCCAGCAGCCAAGATCACACTAGCGGCTCCTACAATGAGCAGTTCTTC
v_call: TRBV13; d_call: TRBD2; j_call: TRBJ2-3; clone_size: NA; cdr3_aa: CASSLSSGGPTDTQYF; cdr3_nt: TGTGCCAGCAGCTTATCTAGCGGGGGGCCCACAGATACGCAGTATTTT
v_call: TRBV5-1; d_call: NA; j_call: TRBJ1-1; clone_size: NA; cdr3_aa: CASSLGAAMNTEAFF; cdr3_nt: TGCGCCAGCAGCTTGGGGGCGGCGATGAACACTGAAGCTTTCTTT
v_call: TRBV12-5; d_call: NA; j_call: TRBJ2-1; clone_size: NA; cdr3_aa: CASGFARAGSYNEQFF; cdr3_nt: TGTGCTAGTGGTTTTGCCAGGGCAGGCTCCTACAATGAGCAGTTCTTC
v_call: TRBV5-4; d_call: NA; j_call: TRBJ1-1; clone_size: few; cdr3_aa: CASSLERVPEAFF; cdr3_nt: TGTGCCAGCAGCTTGGAGAGGGTCCCTGAAGCTTTCTTT
v_call: TRBV19; d_call: TRBD2; j_call: TRBJ2-3; clone_size: NA; cdr3_aa: CASTAAGLWVPDTQYF; cdr3_nt: TGTGCCAGTACCGCAGCGGGACTGTGGGTACCAGATACGCAGTATTTT
v_call: TRBV28; d_call: NA; j_call: TRBJ1-5; clone_size: NA; cdr3_aa: CASRTVEGRWGAQHF; cdr3_nt: TGTGCCAGCAGGACGGTCGAGGGGCGGTGGGGGGCCCAGCATTTT
v_call: TRBV4-1; d_call: NA; j_call: TRBJ2-1; clone_size: NA; cdr3_aa: CASSQDVVVGYNEQFF; cdr3_nt: TGCGCCAGCAGCCAAGATGTGGTGGTAGGCTACAATGAGCAGTTCTTC
v_call: TRBV6-5; d_call: NA; j_call: TRBJ1-3; clone_size: NA; cdr3_aa: CASSYSKARAGNTIYF; cdr3_nt: TGTGCCAGCAGTTACTCGAAAGCCAGGGCCGGAAACACCATATATTTT
v_call: TRBV6-1; d_call: TRBD2; j_call: TRBJ2-1; clone_size: NA; cdr3_aa: CASSEATGTSGRRNEQFF; cdr3_nt: TGTGCCAGCAGTGAAGCGACGGGGACTAGCGGTCGGCGGAATGAGCAGTTCTTC
v_call: TRBV6-5; d_call: TRBD1; j_call: TRBJ2-7; clone_size: once; cdr3_aa: CASTTTTGGFNEQYF; cdr3_nt: TGTGCCAGCACCACTACGACAGGGGGATTTAACGAGCAGTACTTC
v_call: TRBV7-9; d_call: NA; j_call: TRBJ2-1; clone_size: once; cdr3_aa: CASSSMDSRGEQFF; cdr3_nt: TGTGCCAGCAGCTCCATGGACAGCCGGGGTGAGCAGTTCTTC
v_call: TRBV11-2; d_call: NA; j_call: TRBJ2-2; clone_size: NA; cdr3_aa: CASSSVRDAGELFF; cdr3_nt: TGTGCCAGCAGCTCCGTAAGGGACGCCGGGGAGCTGTTTTTT
v_call: TRBV12-3/TRBV12-4; d_call: NA; j_call: TRBJ2-7; clone_size: NA; cdr3_aa: CASSWTAAEQYF; cdr3_nt: TGTGCCAGCAGCTGGACGGCCGCCGAGCAGTACTTC
v_call: TRBV11-1; d_call: NA; j_call: TRBJ2-3; clone_size: NA; cdr3_aa: CASSGFSTDTQYF; cdr3_nt: TGTGCCAGCAGCGGATTTAGCACAGATACGCAGTATTTT
v_call: TRBV24-1; d_call: NA; j_call: TRBJ2-1; clone_size: NA; cdr3_aa: CATSASGGAGNEQFF; cdr3_nt: TGTGCCACCAGTGCGAGTGGGGGGGCCGGAAATGAGCAGTTCTTC
v_call: TRBV5-1; d_call: TRBD1; j_call: TRBJ2-7; clone_size: once; cdr3_aa: CASSPGQGAAKQYF; cdr3_nt: TGCGCCAGCAGCCCGGGACAGGGGGCGGCTAAGCAGTACTTC
v_call: TRBV5-6; d_call: NA; j_call: TRBJ1-1; clone_size: NA; cdr3_aa: CASSPRGHMNTEAFF; cdr3_nt: TGTGCCAGCAGCCCCCGGGGGCATATGAACACTGAAGCTTTCTTT
v_call: TRBV18; d_call: NA; j_call: TRBJ1-1; clone_size: once; cdr3_aa: CASSPGRNTEAFF; cdr3_nt: TGTGCCAGCTCACCGGGACGGAACACTGAAGCTTTCTTT
v_call: TRBV13; d_call: NA; j_call: TRBJ1-2; clone_size: NA; cdr3_aa: CASSLGQLYGYTF; cdr3_nt: TGTGCCAGCAGCTTAGGGCAGCTCTATGGCTACACCTTC
v_call: TRBV7-6; d_call: TRBD1; j_call: TRBJ1-1; clone_size: NA; cdr3_aa: CASSPSTGLNTEAFF; cdr3_nt: TGTGCCAGCAGCCCTTCGACAGGGCTGAACACTGAAGCTTTCTTT
v_call: TRBV5-1; d_call: NA; j_call: TRBJ1-4; clone_size: NA; cdr3_aa: CASSSGPLNEKLFF; cdr3_nt: TGCGCCAGCAGCTCGGGACCCCTTAATGAAAAACTGTTTTTT
v_call: TRBV7-2; d_call: NA; j_call: TRBJ2-6; clone_size: NA; cdr3_aa: CASSLELRYTGANVLTF; cdr3_nt: TGTGCCAGCAGCTTAGAGCTAAGGTATACTGGGGCCAACGTCCTGACTTTC
v_call: TRBV27; d_call: TRBD2; j_call: TRBJ2-5; clone_size: few; cdr3_aa: CASRPLAGRETQYF; cdr3_nt: TGTGCCAGCAGGCCCCTAGCGGGGCGGGAGACCCAGTACTTC
v_call: TRBV6-1; d_call: NA; j_call: TRBJ2-1; clone_size: NA; cdr3_aa: CASSEAGRGEQFF; cdr3_nt: TGTGCCAGCAGTGAAGCCGGGCGGGGTGAGCAGTTCTTC
v_call: TRBV5-1; d_call: NA; j_call: TRBJ2-7; clone_size: NA; cdr3_aa: CASSAQSVEQYF; cdr3_nt: TGCGCCAGCAGCGCACAGTCGGTCGAGCAGTACTTC
v_call: TRBV6-5; d_call: NA; j_call: TRBJ1-2; clone_size: NA; cdr3_aa: CASSYSGDGYTF; cdr3_nt: TGTGCCAGCAGTTACTCGGGGGATGGCTACACCTTC
v_call: TRBV4-1; d_call: NA; j_call: TRBJ1-5; clone_size: once; cdr3_aa: CASSQEGGHSNQPQHF; cdr3_nt: TGCGCCAGCAGCCAAGAAGGCGGACACTCCAATCAGCCCCAGCATTTT
v_call: TRBV5-4; d_call: TRBD1; j_call: TRBJ2-3; clone_size: NA; cdr3_aa: CASSLGQGAGTDTQYF; cdr3_nt: TGTGCCAGCAGCTTGGGACAGGGGGCAGGGACAGATACGCAGTATTTT
v_call: TRBV10-3; d_call: NA; j_call: TRBJ1-2; clone_size: NA; cdr3_aa: CAIGFRDLGYTF; cdr3_nt: TGTGCCATCGGGTTCCGGGATCTTGGCTACACCTTC
v_call: TRBV10-3; d_call: TRBD1; j_call: TRBJ2-7; clone_size: NA; cdr3_aa: CATGQGLLYEQYF; cdr3_nt: TGTGCCACCGGACAGGGGTTGCTCTACGAGCAGTACTTC
v_call: TRBV7-6; d_call: NA; j_call: TRBJ1-1; clone_size: NA; cdr3_aa: CASSPTGWNTEAFF; cdr3_nt: TGTGCCAGCAGCCCGACAGGATGGAACACTGAAGCTTTCTTT
v_call: TRBV5-1; d_call: NA; j_call: TRBJ1-1; clone_size: NA; cdr3_aa: CASSQGGTEAFF; cdr3_nt: TGCGCCAGCAGCCAAGGGGGGACTGAAGCTTTCTTT
v_call: TRBV4-2; d_call: TRBD1; j_call: TRBJ1-4; clone_size: NA; cdr3_aa: CASSQEIGQGGGGLFF; cdr3_nt: TGTGCCAGCAGCCAAGAAATAGGACAGGGCGGGGGGGGACTGTTTTTT
v_call: TRBV12-3/TRBV12-4; d_call: NA; j_call: TRBJ2-7; clone_size: NA; cdr3_aa: CASSYGGYEQYF; cdr3_nt: TGTGCCAGCAGTTATGGTGGATACGAGCAGTACTTC
v_call: TRBV11-3; d_call: TRBD2; j_call: TRBJ2-4; clone_size: NA; cdr3_aa: CASSLGASGRIFTKNIQYF; cdr3_nt: TGTGCCAGCAGCTTAGGAGCCAGCGGGAGGATTTTTACCAAAAACATTCAGTACTTC
v_call: TRBV2; d_call: TRBD1; j_call: TRBJ2-3; clone_size: NA; cdr3_aa: CASTGQGTSTDTQYF; cdr3_nt: TGTGCCAGCACGGGACAGGGGACTAGCACAGATACGCAGTATTTT
v_call: TRBV20-1; d_call: NA; j_call: TRBJ1-1; clone_size: NA; cdr3_aa: CSAKQGREAFF; cdr3_nt: TGCAGTGCAAAACAGGGAAGGGAAGCTTTCTTT
v_call: TRBV4-1; d_call: TRBD1; j_call: TRBJ1-6; clone_size: NA; cdr3_aa: CASSQALVKGGMNSPLHF; cdr3_nt: TGCGCCAGCAGCCAAGCCCTAGTTAAAGGGGGCATGAATTCACCCCTCCACTTT
v_call: TRBV9; d_call: NA; j_call: TRBJ2-3; clone_size: NA; cdr3_aa: CASSVGSGWDTQYF; cdr3_nt: TGTGCCAGCAGCGTGGGGTCTGGATGGGATACGCAGTATTTT
v_call: TRBV4-3; d_call: NA; j_call: TRBJ1-1; clone_size: NA; cdr3_aa: CASSRGTGGGTEAFF; cdr3_nt: TGCGCCAGCAGCCGGGGGACCGGGGGCGGCACTGAAGCTTTCTTT
v_call: TRBV5-1; d_call: NA; j_call: TRBJ2-7; clone_size: NA; cdr3_aa: CASSISPKAYSYEQYF; cdr3_nt: TGCGCCAGCAGCATATCACCGAAGGCCTACTCCTACGAGCAGTACTTC
v_call: TRBV5-6; d_call: NA; j_call: TRBJ2-7; clone_size: NA; cdr3_aa: CASSLKPRSEQYF; cdr3_nt: TGTGCCAGCAGCTTGAAACCAAGAAGCGAGCAGTACTTC
v_call: TRBV5-6; d_call: TRBD2; j_call: TRBJ2-7; clone_size: NA; cdr3_aa: CASSMGLAGFYEQYF; cdr3_nt: TGTGCCAGCAGCATGGGACTAGCGGGATTCTACGAGCAGTACTTC
v_call: TRBV5-4; d_call: NA; j_call: TRBJ1-1; clone_size: NA; cdr3_aa: CASSSGTSYEAFF; cdr3_nt: TGTGCCAGCAGCTCTGGGACATCCTATGAAGCTTTCTTT
v_call: TRBV10-1; d_call: TRBD2; j_call: TRBJ2-1; clone_size: once; cdr3_aa: CASSVGDSGTNEQFF; cdr3_nt: TGCGCCAGCAGCGTCGGGGATAGCGGGACGAATGAGCAGTTCTTC
v_call: TRBV7-2; d_call: TRBD1; j_call: TRBJ1-2; clone_size: NA; cdr3_aa: CASSLGRAQGDGYTF; cdr3_nt: TGTGCCAGCAGCTTAGGCCGAGCGCAGGGGGATGGCTACACCTTC
v_call: TRBV11-3; d_call: NA; j_call: TRBJ2-7; clone_size: once; cdr3_aa: CASSLGQKSYEQYF; cdr3_nt: TGTGCCAGCAGCTTAGGACAGAAATCCTACGAGCAGTACTTC
v_call: TRBV5-6; d_call: NA; j_call: TRBJ2-7; clone_size: NA; cdr3_aa: CASSWAAYEQYF; cdr3_nt: TGTGCCAGCAGCTGGGCCGCTTACGAGCAGTACTTC
v_call: TRBV18; d_call: NA; j_call: TRBJ2-6; clone_size: NA; cdr3_aa: CASSPSGLNVLTF; cdr3_nt: TGTGCCAGCTCGCCCAGTGGACTCAACGTCCTGACTTTC
v_call: TRBV5-1; d_call: TRBD2; j_call: TRBJ2-3; clone_size: NA; cdr3_aa: CASSLALAGGTQYF; cdr3_nt: TGCGCCAGCAGCTTGGCCCTCGCGGGGGGTACGCAGTATTTT
v_call: TRBV19; d_call: NA; j_call: TRBJ1-2; clone_size: NA; cdr3_aa: CASSIGGRNYGYTF; cdr3_nt: TGTGCCAGTAGTATCGGCGGCCGTAACTATGGCTACACCTTC
v_call: TRBV5-6; d_call: TRBD2; j_call: TRBJ2-1; clone_size: NA; cdr3_aa: CASSWDGRAGGYEQFF; cdr3_nt: TGTGCCAGCAGCTGGGATGGGAGGGCCGGTGGGTATGAGCAGTTCTTC
v_call: TRBV7-3; d_call: NA; j_call: TRBJ2-5; clone_size: NA; cdr3_aa: CASSVTGSAGETQYF; cdr3_nt: TGTGCCAGCAGCGTCACAGGGAGCGCAGGGGAGACCCAGTACTTC
v_call: TRBV28; d_call: NA; j_call: TRBJ2-7; clone_size: NA; cdr3_aa: CASSSGEREQYF; cdr3_nt: TGTGCCAGCAGTTCAGGGGAGCGGGAGCAGTACTTC